The 13 T cell receptor beta chains listed next were all sequenced from one sample in a study of CD8 T cells in Susac syndrome. The authors reverse transcribed roughly 0.5 to 1 ug RNA with random hexamers. TCRdb re-called the immunoSEQ multiplex PCR reads with MiXCR, one entry per CDR3 protein. This repertoire shows some 130,000 distinct CDR3 sequences, just under 95% found once; its top ten account for over 0.15%. The specimen was CD8+ T cells from PBMCs. The origin of the receptors is a human donor with Susac syndrome.

The V gene is TRBV25-1, the J gene TRBJ1-5; D not resolved. V lost 4 bases, J lost 2 bases, and 9 bases lay in between. CDR3 length: 14 amino acids. Per the germline V gene, CDR1 is MGHDK and CDR2 is SYGVNS. The CDR3 region has the DNA TGTGCCAGCAGTGCGCGCGGCGGCAATCAGCCCCAGCATTTT. Its translation: CASSARGGNQPQHF.

The V call is TRBV10-2, the J call TRBJ2-7; no clear D. CDR3 size: 12 residues. The germline V and J ends were trimmed by 6 bases and 3 bases, with 9 bases remaining between them. CDR1 is WSHSY, CDR2 SAAADI, per germline. This CDR3 is CASRGGGYEQYF. The CDR3 nucleotides read TGCGCCAGCAGGGGCGGTGGCTACGAGCAGTACTTC.

This sequence joins TRBV27 and TRBJ2-3, with TRBD2 as a possible D gene (6 bases). This CDR3 comprises 16 residues. Trimming shortened V by 3 bases and J by 4 bases, and 17 bases separated the two germline ends. Germline V gene sequence: CDR1 MNHEY, CDR2 SMNVEV (reference sequence). The chain's CDR3 is CASSLRGAAYPDTQYF. The CDR3 DNA reads TGTGCCAGCAGTTTGCGGGGCGCAGCCTATCCAGATACGCAGTATTTT.

This sequence joins TRBV7-3 and TRBJ2-1; tentative D call: TRBD2 (5 bases). Germline V lookup: CDR1 SGHTA, CDR2 FQGTGA. CDR3 size: 16 residues. The germline V and J ends were trimmed by 2 bases and 0 bases, with 11 bases remaining between them. CDR3 coding DNA: TGTGCCAGCAGCTTAGGCGTGGGGAGCTCCTACAATGAGCAGTTCTTC. The encoded protein is CASSLGVGSSYNEQFF.

The chain combines TRBV11-2 with TRBJ2-5, with D possibly TRBD2 on 5 matching bases. CDR1 is SGHAT, CDR2 FQNNGV, per germline. The germline V and J ends were trimmed by 5 bases and 1 base, with 23 bases remaining between them. This CDR3 is 18 amino acids long. The CDR3 DNA is TGTGCCAGCAGCCCTGTTCCATCAGGCCCCGGGGTCCAAGAGACCCAGTACTTC. Translated, it gives CASSPVPSGPGVQETQYF.

The chain joins TRBV20-1 to TRBJ2-3, with TRBD2 identical over 10 bases. The CDR3 length is 18 residues. The germline V gene encodes CDR1 DFQATT and CDR2 SNEGSKA (reference sequence). Trimming cost V 5 bases and J 1 base; bases outside gene matches: 15. The CDR3 is CSALNPWTSGGGTDTQYF. The CDR3 DNA reads as TGCAGTGCTCTCAACCCCTGGACTAGCGGAGGGGGCACAGATACGCAGTATTTT.

The chain carries TRBV5-6 and TRBJ2-5; TRBD1 agrees at 7 bases. CDR1 SGHDT and CDR2 YYEEEE come from the germline V gene. There are 14 residues in the CDR3. The junction had 7 bases not matched to a gene; V was cut back by 4 bases and J by 4 bases. The CDR3 sequence is CASSTDRHTETQYF. Written as DNA, the CDR3 is TGTGCCAGCAGCACGGACAGGCATACAGAGACCCAGTACTTC.

The rearrangement joins TRBV29-1 to TRBJ2-1, with D possibly being TRBD1 (5 bases). CDR1 is SQVTM, CDR2 ANQGSEA, per germline. The CDR3 sequence is 15 residues long. Trimming stripped 4 bases from V and 6 bases from J, with 19 bases between. The CDR3: CSVVGWGWAFNEQFF. CDR3 nucleotide sequence: TGCAGCGTTGTAGGGTGGGGCTGGGCGTTCAATGAGCAGTTCTTC.

This sequence joins TRBV9 and TRBJ2-1; TRBD2 aligns across 15 bases. CDR1 and CDR2 from the germline V gene are SGDLS and YYNGEE. This CDR3 is built from 20 residues. The V and J ends lost 3 bases and 3 bases, in that order; junction bases with no gene match: 13. CDR3 bases: TGTGCCAGCAGCGCGCCGAAGGGACTAGCGGGAGGAGGCAACTACAATGAGCAGTTCTTC. As protein: CASSAPKGLAGGGNYNEQFF.

This chain joins TRBV9 and TRBJ2-5; D assignment may be TRBD1 or TRBD2 (6 bases each). CDR1 is SGDLS, CDR2 YYNGEE, per germline. V was clipped by 4 bases and J by 2 bases, with 15 bases between them. This CDR3 has 15 residues. CDR3 in amino acids: CASSPSGAPQETQYF. The CDR3 nucleotides read TGTGCCAGCAGCCCATCGGGGGCCCCTCAAGAGACCCAGTACTTC.

The chain joins TRBV20-1 to TRBJ1-1; 8 bases align to TRBD1. The ends lost 5 bases at V and 0 bases at J; junction bases unmatched: 8. The CDR3 length is 15 residues. The germline CDR1 and CDR2 sequences are DFQATT and SNEGSKA (reference sequence). For the CDR3, the DNA is TGCAGTGCTTATGATCAGGGGGCCCTGAACACTGAAGCTTTCTTT. This encodes CSAYDQGALNTEAFF.

The CDR3 DNA is TGTGCCAGCAGAGTCGGGGGTGGGGGCTACACCTTC. It yields the protein CASRVGGGGYTF. The J gene is TRBJ1-2, the V gene TRBV27; tentative D call: TRBD1 (5 bases). The CDR3 totals 12 residues. Germline assignment: CDR1 MNHEY and CDR2 SMNVEV (reference sequence). The V and J ends lost 6 bases and 8 bases respectively, with 13 bases between them.

This chain joins TRBV7-3 and TRBJ2-5; D remains ambiguous. The CDR3 extends over 15 amino acids. Trimming removed 2 bases from V and 2 bases from J, with 12 bases in between. In germline, CDR1 is SGHTA, CDR2 FQGTGA. The CDR3 nucleotides read TGTGCCAGCAGCTTATCTGGCGGATATCAAGAGACCCAGTACTTC. It is translated as CASSLSGGYQETQYF. The complete variable domain, with remaining parts taken from reference TRBV7-3 and TRBJ2-5, reads GAGVSQTPSNKVTEKGKYVELRCDPISGHTALYWYRQSLGQGPEFLIYFQGTGAADDSGLPNDRFFAVRPEGSVSTLKIQRTERGDSAVYLCASSLSGGYQETQYFGPGTRLLVL.